Detailed here is one T cell receptor beta chain. The CDR3 consists of 15 residues. V was clipped by 3 bases and J by 4 bases; unmatched bases: 6. This sample was taken from a study of type 1 and type 2 diabetes patients. Other autoimmune diseases and infections within the past four weeks excluded donors. PCR was run on genomic DNA. A primer set of 30 forward and 13 reverse primers amplified the CDR3. TCRdb re-called the multiplex PCR reads through MiXCR, storing one row per CDR3 protein. The data contain some 250,000 distinct CDR3 sequences, more than 40% of them singletons. This rearrangement joins TRBV12-3 or TRBV12-4 to TRBJ1-2; 9 bases are a match to TRBD1. This TCR came from a young man with type 2 diabetes. The sequencing input was peripheral blood mononuclear cells (PBMCs). The CDR3 protein is CASSFGTGRFYGYTF. CDR3 sequence (DNA): TGTGCCAGCAGTTTTGGGACAGGGCGCTTCTATGGCTACACCTTC.